This passage covers 28 T cell receptor beta chains from one sample sequenced in a study of T-cell memory formation after mild COVID-19. TCRdb fed the 5' RACE reads into MiXCR, producing one record per CDR3 protein. The sample consists of around 470,000 distinct CDR3 sequences, 20% of them appearing once. Input material: PBMCs or a T cell subset sorted from them (not recorded which). Receptors originate from an adult woman who had mild COVID-19 (a few samples of this study predate the infection). Cell type and time point are not known.

The rearrangement joins TRBV5-1 to TRBJ2-7; the D is unclear. Trimming pared 6 bases from V and 2 bases from J, leaving 18 bases between. Germline assignment: CDR1 SGHRS and CDR2 YFSETQ. The CDR3 has 15 amino acids. The CDR3 here is CASNSGVYETYEQYF. In nucleotides, the CDR3 is TGCGCCAGCAATTCTGGGGTTTATGAGACCTACGAGCAGTACTTC.

In its sample, this clonotype was seen a few times. V gene TRBV6-2 or TRBV6-3 combines with J gene TRBJ1-2, with a possible D match to TRBD1 (6 bases). CDR1 and CDR2 from the germline V gene are MNHEY and SVGEGT. The CDR3 has 13 amino acids. Trimming removed 2 bases at V and 4 bases at J, with 8 bases between. The DNA of the CDR3 is TGTGCCAGCAGTTACGGGGGCCTCTATGGCTACACCTTC. It specifies CASSYGGLYGYTF.

There are a few counts of this clonotype. The chain combines TRBV12-3 or TRBV12-4 with TRBJ2-1; unclear D gene. Trimming took off 2 bases at V and 5 bases at J, with 10 bases between the two ends. This CDR3 region has 14 residues. CDR3 bases: TGTGCCAGCAGTTTAACGAAGGACCACAATGAGCAGTTCTTC. Protein: CASSLTKDHNEQFF.

This clonotype was found a few times. The V gene is TRBV20-1, the J gene TRBJ1-1; no clear D gene. V lost 0 bases to trimming and J lost 0 bases, with 29 bases between them. Germline V gives CDR1 DFQATT, CDR2 SNEGSKA (reference sequence). The CDR3 is 21 residues long. CDR3 loop: CSARDGILRAPKRQMNTEAFF. The CDR3 bases are TGCAGTGCTAGAGATGGTATACTCCGGGCACCCAAAAGGCAAATGAACACTGAAGCTTTCTTT.

J is TRBJ2-1 and V is TRBV3-1, with D possibly being TRBD2 (6 bases). The ends were cut back, 3 bases at V and 6 bases at J, with 9 bases in the middle. This CDR3 has 13 residues. Germline V gene lookup returns CDR1 LGHDT and CDR2 YNNKEL (reference sequence). CDR3 sequence: CASSHNGGNEQFF. The DNA of the CDR3 is TGTGCCAGCAGCCACAACGGGGGCAATGAGCAGTTCTTC.

This clonotype came up a few times. V gene TRBV7-3 combines with J gene TRBJ2-3; the D is unclear. The germline V and J ends were trimmed by 1 base and 2 bases, with 10 bases remaining between them. The CDR3 is made up of 15 amino acids. CDR1 SGHTA and CDR2 FQGTGA come from the germline V gene. The CDR3 loop is CASSLILTFTDTQYF. In DNA, the CDR3 is TGTGCCAGCAGCTTAATACTTACTTTCACAGATACGCAGTATTTT.

V usage is TRBV3-1 and J usage is TRBJ1-1; D uncertain. V lost 2 bases and J 6 bases, leaving 13 bases between the germline ends. The length of the CDR3 is 14 residues. In germline, CDR1 is LGHDT, CDR2 YNNKEL (reference sequence). Here the CDR3 reads CASSQMEGRSEAFF. The CDR3 nucleotides are TGTGCCAGCAGCCAAATGGAAGGAAGGTCTGAAGCTTTCTTT.

This clonotype was counted a few times. This chain uses TRBV27 with TRBJ1-2; no clear D. Germline V gene data show CDR1 as MNHEY and CDR2 as SMNVEV (reference sequence). Between the trimmed V and J ends, which lost 3 bases and 4 bases, there was a span of 15 bases. The length of the CDR3 is 15 residues. CDR3 loop: CASSLDGFRVYGYTF. DNA for the CDR3: TGTGCCAGCAGTTTGGATGGATTCCGAGTCTATGGCTACACCTTC.

The gene calls are TRBV15 and TRBJ2-7; 10 bases agree with TRBD2. Germline CDR1 is LNHNV and CDR2 is YYDKDF (reference sequence). The junction had 8 bases not matched to a gene; V was cut back by 1 base and J by 2 bases. The CDR3 is 17 amino acids. CDR3 residues: CATSRVPLAGGPYEQYF. CDR3 DNA sequence: TGTGCCACCAGCAGAGTTCCTTTAGCGGGAGGTCCCTACGAGCAGTACTTC.

V gene TRBV7-9 combines with J gene TRBJ1-2; the D gene is possibly TRBD1 (5 bases). CDR1 and CDR2 (germline): SEHNR, FQNEAQ (reference sequence). Trimming cost V 2 bases and J 6 bases, with 10 bases left between them. CDR3 length: 13 residues. The CDR3 protein is CASSLPVTDGYTF. CDR3 nucleotides: TGTGCCAGCAGCTTACCTGTGACAGATGGCTACACCTTC.

This chain uses TRBV12-3 or TRBV12-4 with TRBJ2-7; TRBD2 agrees at 8 bases. The V and J ends lost 3 bases and 2 bases, in that order; junction bases with no gene match: 15. There are 18 residues in the CDR3. DNA of the CDR3: TGTGCCAGCAGTTTGAAAGGCCTCAGCGGGGGCGCTCCCTACGAGCAGTACTTC. The encoded protein is CASSLKGLSGGAPYEQYF.

This clonotype was seen a handful of times. This chain joins TRBV6-5 and TRBJ2-3, with D possibly matching TRBD2 (6 bases). The CDR3 runs to 12 residues. Germline lookup yields CDR1 MNHEY and CDR2 SVGAGI. Trimming removed 8 bases at V and 2 bases at J, with 8 bases between. In nucleotides, the CDR3 is TGTGCCAGCGGGACTTTCACAGATACGCAGTATTTT. Its protein product is CASGTFTDTQYF.

The chain links TRBV5-6 to TRBJ2-2; 9 bases line up with TRBD2. Germline lookup yields CDR1 SGHDT and CDR2 YYEEEE. The length of the CDR3 is 15 residues. J gave up 6 bases and V 4 bases, and 7 bases lay outside the gene matches. The CDR3 coding sequence is TGTGCCAGCAGCCCTCTAGCGGGAAAGGCCGGGGAGCTGTTTTTT. It is translated as CASSPLAGKAGELFF.

The CDR3 spells CASSVSSDTHNTEAFF. DNA for the CDR3: TGTGCCAGCAGTGTATCATCCGATACCCACAACACTGAAGCTTTCTTT. The rearrangement uses TRBV12-3 or TRBV12-4 and TRBJ1-1; the D is unclear. The CDR3 has 16 residues. V lost 5 bases and J 2 bases, leaving 18 bases between the germline ends.

The rearrangement uses TRBV5-1 and TRBJ1-1; maybe TRBD1 (5 bases). CDR3 length: 19 amino acids. V was clipped by 4 bases and J by 0 bases, with 25 bases between them. CDR1 and CDR2 (germline): SGHRS, YFSETQ. The CDR3 spells CASSPRGTTLTSMNTEAFF. The CDR3 DNA reads TGCGCCAGCAGCCCACGAGGGACCACCCTTACTTCGATGAACACTGAAGCTTTCTTT.

This chain connects TRBV5-1 to TRBJ2-1, with TRBD2 matching over 9 bases. The trim removed 0 bases at V and 0 bases at J, leaving 7 bases unmatched. This CDR3 has 18 residues. CDR1 is SGHRS and CDR2 is YFSETQ in the germline V gene. The CDR3 bases are TGCGCCAGCAGCTTGGAACCTAGCGGGACGAGCTCCTACAATGAGCAGTTCTTC. Protein product: CASSLEPSGTSSYNEQFF.

The V gene is TRBV29-1, the J gene TRBJ1-1, with D possibly TRBD1 on 6 matching bases. Trimming took 6 bases from V and 1 from J, leaving 12 bases between them. Germline loops: CDR1 SQVTM, CDR2 ANQGSEA. The CDR3 length is 13 residues. CDR3 amino acids: CSVSGTTNTEAFF. The CDR3 coding sequence is TGCAGCGTGTCCGGGACAACGAACACTGAAGCTTTCTTT. The whole variable domain, filled in from reference TRBV29-1 and TRBJ1-1, reads SAVISQKPSRDICQRGTSLTIQCQVDSQVTMMFWYRQQPGQSLTLIATANQGSEATYESGFVIDKFPISRPNLTFSTLTVSNMSPEDSSIYLCSVSGTTNTEAFFGQGTRLTVV.

This clonotype has only a few counts. The rearrangement uses TRBV15 and TRBJ1-1, with D perhaps matching TRBD1 (6 bases). V shed 1 base and J shed 2 bases, with 14 bases lying between them. CDR3 length equals 16 residues. CDR1 and CDR2 (germline): LNHNV, YYDKDF (reference sequence). The DNA for the CDR3 is TGTGCCACCAGCAGAGGGAGGGGGGGGCCCAACACTGAAGCTTTCTTT. It is translated as CATSRGRGGPNTEAFF. The full variable domain, in which reference TRBV15 and TRBJ1-1 provide the parts outside the CDR3, is DAMVIQNPRYQVTQFGKPVTLSCSQTLNHNVMYWYQQKSSQAPKLLFHYYDKDFNNEADTPDNFQSRRPNTSFCFLDIRSPGLGDTAMYLCATSRGRGGPNTEAFFGQGTRLTVV.

The V gene is TRBV6-2 or TRBV6-3, the J gene TRBJ1-5; possible D gene TRBD1, 6 bases. The V end was cut by 4 bases, the J end by 6 bases, with 13 bases between. CDR3 size: 14 residues. Germline CDR1 is MNHEY and CDR2 is SVGEGT. The CDR3 DNA follows: TGTGCCAGCAGTTCCCATACAGGGTCTCAGCCCCAGCATTTT. Residues: CASSSHTGSQPQHF.

This clonotype came up a few times. The chain links TRBV15 to TRBJ2-1; 7 bases are shared with TRBD1. This CDR3 has 16 amino acids. V was pared by 2 bases and J by 3 bases, with 7 bases of the junction left unmatched. CDR1 is LNHNV, CDR2 YYDKDF, per germline (reference sequence). The CDR3 DNA reads TGTGCCACCAGCAGACCAGGGGGTGGGAACTACAATGAGCAGTTCTTC. It translates to CATSRPGGGNYNEQFF.

This clonotype showed up just a few times. V usage is TRBV6-2 or TRBV6-3 and J usage is TRBJ2-1; the D gene is possibly TRBD1 (6 bases). Germline CDR1 MNHEY, CDR2 SVGEGT. The CDR3 totals 15 residues. Trimming cost V 0 bases and J 7 bases, with 13 bases left between them. The CDR3 nucleotides read TGTGCCAGCAGTTACTCGAGTGGGGGCGGGAATGAGCAGTTCTTC. It encodes CASSYSSGGGNEQFF.

This clonotype came up a few times. Written as DNA, the CDR3 is TGTGCCAGCAGCTTGGGGGGATCGGGGAGCTACACCTTC. This gives the protein CASSLGGSGSYTF. This sequence joins TRBV7-9 and TRBJ1-2, with D possibly matching TRBD1 (5 bases). The ends were cut back, 3 bases at V and 9 bases at J, with 14 bases in the middle. Per the germline V gene, CDR1 is SEHNR and CDR2 is FQNEAQ (reference sequence). The length of the CDR3 is 13 residues. The full variable domain, its missing parts supplied by reference TRBV7-9 and TRBJ1-2, is DTGVSQNPRHKITKRGQNVTFRCDPISEHNRLYWYRQTLGQGPEFLTYFQNEAQLEKSRLLSDRFSAERPKGSFSTLEIQRTEQGDSAMYLCASSLGGSGSYTFGSGTRLTVV.

There are a few counts of this clonotype. J is TRBJ2-1 and V is TRBV6-2 or TRBV6-3, with 10 bases that match TRBD2. The CDR3 has 17 residues. Germline values: CDR1 MNHEY, CDR2 SVGEGT. Trimming cost V 5 bases and J 5 bases; bases outside gene matches: 12. The CDR3 nucleotides read TGTGCCAGCAGTCTGCCACCTGGGACTAGCGCTGACAATGAGCAGTTCTTC. Protein product: CASSLPPGTSADNEQFF.

The sample holds a few counts of this clonotype. V usage is TRBV7-3 and J usage is TRBJ1-1; D ambiguous. The CDR3 is made up of 13 amino acids. Looked up from germline, CDR1 is SGHTA and CDR2 is FQGTGA. The V end lost 8 bases, the J end lost 2 bases, and 12 bases lay between the germline ends. CDR3: CASALTLNTEAFF. The CDR3 DNA reads TGTGCCAGCGCCTTGACATTAAACACTGAAGCTTTCTTT.

This clonotype was counted between two and nine times. The chain employs TRBV12-3 or TRBV12-4 and TRBJ2-3; no firm D call. The CDR3 sequence is 11 residues long. V was pared by 5 bases and J by 5 bases, with 5 bases between. The CDR3 reads CASSKRDTQYF. For the CDR3, the DNA is TGTGCCAGCAGTAAGCGAGATACGCAGTATTTT.

This clonotype was detected only a few times. The chain links TRBV29-1 to TRBJ2-3, with TRBD1 matching 9 bases. CDR1 and CDR2 (germline): SQVTM, ANQGSEA. This CDR3 region has 13 residues. Losses at the gene ends were 7 bases for V and 0 bases for J; bases not matched to a gene: 2. The CDR3 spells CSGGQGSTDTQYF. The CDR3 DNA follows: TGCAGCGGTGGACAGGGGAGCACAGATACGCAGTATTTT.

In its sample, this clonotype was seen many times. This chain uses TRBV2 with TRBJ1-5; 9 bases agree with TRBD1. Germline V gene data show CDR1 as SNHLY and CDR2 as FYNNEI. J was trimmed by 0 bases and V by 8 bases; bases with no gene match: 2. The CDR3 sequence is 14 residues long. CDR3 coding DNA: TGTGCCAGCGGGACAGGGTTTAGCAATCAGCCCCAGCATTTT. It translates to CASGTGFSNQPQHF.

The V call is TRBV19, the J call TRBJ1-2; D is possibly TRBD1 (6 bases). The germline gives CDR1 LNHDA, CDR2 SQIVND (reference sequence). The CDR3 length is 15 residues. Trimming cost V 3 bases and J 6 bases, with 17 bases left between them. The CDR3 DNA is TGTGCCAGTAGTATGTTGACAGGCGGTCGAGATGGCTACACCTTC. Protein: CASSMLTGGRDGYTF.